This T cell receptor (beta chain) was observed in a study of control samples from healthy donors and cancer patients. Germline V gene data show CDR1 as ENHRY and CDR2 as SYGVKD. V lost 0 bases, J lost 3 bases, and 12 bases lay in between. The CDR3 totals 16 residues. Generated by immunoSEQ multiplex PCR, the TCRdb table keeps only in-frame clones and is missing some. The sample shows 80,000 or so clones, 91% of them seen only once. The specimen sequenced was blood. The chain is built from TRBV10-3 and TRBJ2-4, with D possibly TRBD2 on 5 matching bases. The source of this sequence is a man in his fifties or sixties in good health. In nucleotides, the CDR3 is TGTGCCATCAGTGAGTCAAGAGGCGAGGGCAAAAACATTCAGTACTTC. It specifies CAISESRGEGKNIQYF.